This paragraph covers one T cell receptor beta chain sequence. Its antigen is as yet unknown. The data stem from a study of Ad26.COV2.S vaccination and SARS-CoV-2 variants. Study findings and constraints: Overall T cell responses may have been underestimated by the analyses of TCR breadth and depth. Greater spike-specific TCR breadth was seen in vaccine recipients than in placebo recipients. Substantial response breadth was reportedly seen for spike-specific CD8+ and CD4+ T cells after vaccination. People who got the vaccine or the placebo had similar non-spike TCR breadth.

Method: immunoSEQ multiplex PCR; TCRdb's copy keeps in-frame clones and lacks some. This table has about 350,000 clones, about 91% appearing once. This CDR3 has 13 amino acids. CDR1 is LNHDA and CDR2 is SQIVND in the germline V gene (reference sequence). Deletions cut 6 bases from V and 0 bases from J, with 8 bases between. The chain joins TRBV19 to TRBJ1-1; a weak D match, TRBD1 (5 bases). This material consisted of peripheral blood, taken after recovery from COVID-19. The clonotype comes from a human donor who had recovered from COVID-19. CDR3 bases: TGTGCCAGTAGCGGGGCTGTGAACACTGAAGCTTTCTTT. Its protein product is CASSGAVNTEAFF.